This is a list of T cell receptor beta chains from one sample in a study of PD-1 blockade in classical Hodgkin lymphoma. Clones were sequenced by immunoSEQ multiplex PCR, and TCRdb holds only the in-frame ones, with some missing. This table holds fewer than 45,000 clones, around 80% found once. The sample was peripheral blood mononuclear cells (PBMCs), taken at baseline. The receptor set was obtained from a human donor with classical Hodgkin lymphoma. The CDR3 runs from the conserved cysteine through the conserved F or W.

j_call | v_call | cdr3_aa
TRBJ1-2 | TRBV11-2 | CASSLAGYGYTF
TRBJ2-7 | TRBV6-5 | CASSYSDPREQYF
TRBJ1-5 | TRBV19 | CASSIVALRGMSNQPQHF
TRBJ2-1 | TRBV7-9 | CASSLVTGRSYNEQFF
TRBJ1-4 | TRBV5-1 | CASSFSQGDEKLFF
TRBJ2-7 | TRBV6-1 | CASQNAGRIYEQYF
TRBJ1-1 | TRBV18 | CASSRERDTEAFF
TRBJ2-1 | TRBV6-6 | CASRQGGRKYNEQFF
TRBJ1-5 | TRBV28 | CASSRAVSNQPQHF
TRBJ2-2 | TRBV6-5 | CASSYAVGTGELFF
TRBJ2-4 | TRBV28 | CASIPGTGTLAKNIQYF
TRBJ1-1 | TRBV2 | CASSADRGQAFF
TRBJ1-4 | TRBV28 | CASSSEDSFGEKLFF
TRBJ2-3 | TRBV5-4 | CASSPGGAAGLAGAATQYF
TRBJ2-2 | TRBV6-6 | CASSYSAGELFF
TRBJ2-7 | TRBV10-2 | CASRSFGYEQYF
TRBJ2-1 | TRBV7-9 | CASSPGRFHEQFF
TRBJ1-3 | TRBV29-1 | CSVSGSGNTIYF
TRBJ2-5 | TRBV7-2 | CASTRGTSRAETQYF
TRBJ1-1 | TRBV21-1 | CASSNSEGGLSGTEAFF
TRBJ2-5 | TRBV28 | CASSPGLAQTDQETQYF
TRBJ2-3 | TRBV10-3 | CAISVLGAATDTQYF
TRBJ2-1 | TRBV4-3 | CASSQESTVYNEQFF
TRBJ2-3 | TRBV10-3 | CAIRFSGGTDTQYF
TRBJ2-3 | TRBV27 | CASSFWGGTDTQYF
NA | TRBV28 | CASSFSGTSGALTYEQYF
TRBJ1-2 | TRBV4-3 | CASSQPTTGLYGYTF
TRBJ2-7 | TRBV7-2 | CASSFTGLAGGGYVEQYF
TRBJ2-7 | TRBV14 | CASSRAGVFYEQYF
TRBJ2-1 | TRBV9 | CASSVKAGELYNEQFF
TRBJ2-2 | TRBV29-1 | CSTRTGDTGELFF
TRBJ1-1 | TRBV6-4 | CASGENTEAFF
TRBJ1-4 | TRBV6-6 | CASEGVIGGGEKLFF
TRBJ1-6 | TRBV27 | CASSSRYSPLHF
TRBJ2-3 | TRBV5-8 | CASSTISTDTQYF
TRBJ2-7 | TRBV7-2 | CASSFGLSLYEQYF
TRBJ1-6 | TRBV19 | CASSPQGPKYNSPLHF
TRBJ1-1 | TRBV11-2 | CASSSDRGGAEAFF
TRBJ1-1 | TRBV7-3 | CASSLVGGIRAFF
TRBJ2-7 | TRBV7-9 | CASSFAGVDYEQYF
TRBJ2-1 | TRBV10-2 | CASRKRGPSSYNEQFF
TRBJ2-7 | TRBV4-1 | CASSQEPGLGGSYEQYF
TRBJ2-2 | TRBV10-3 | CAIRGTVLNTGELFF
TRBJ1-1 | TRBV5-1 | CASSYATSGIGEAFF
TRBJ2-7 | TRBV14 | CASSPLGQGAYEQYF
TRBJ2-7 | TRBV4-1 | CASSQVLSAGIQGEQYF
TRBJ2-1 | TRBV12-5 | CASGLGLENEQFF
TRBJ2-1 | TRBV6-1 | CASSYPNEQFF
TRBJ2-3 | TRBV29-1 | CSVSGTDISPDTQYF
TRBJ2-1 | TRBV28 | CASSLWGSGRQFF
NA | TRBV27 | CASSLRGPYSYEQYF
TRBJ2-5 | TRBV6-5 | CASSSTRGALQYF
TRBJ1-5 | TRBV28 | CASSQGRGNQPQHF
TRBJ1-1 | TRBV28 | CASSPPGGTNTEAFF
TRBJ2-5 | TRBV6-5 | CASSYSFAGMAEAQYF